This TCR beta chain came from a study of blood T cell repertoires in COVID-19. Overall study context: The study drew acute and convalescent COVID-19 samples from the United States, Italy and Spain.

In the source study's methods: Amplifying reference gene primers gave estimates of nucleated cell counts. Assay: immunoSEQ multiplex PCR; the TCRdb copy retains only in-frame clones and omits some. The V and J calls and clone size come from that table; D and trimming were worked out from the DNA. The sample has approximately 210,000 clones, 82% seen once. The germline V gene has CDR1 SGHTS and CDR2 YDEGEE. V dropped 4 bases and J dropped 2 bases, with 12 bases sitting between them. This CDR3 region has 14 residues. Recruitment covered about two dozen US areas and drew participants whose ages spanned 18 to 89 years. Self-reported history from a screening survey and questionnaire set each donor's cohort.

This receptor was taken from a woman in her sixties who had recovered from COVID-19. The material sequenced was PBMCs or T cells enriched from blood (not recorded which). This sequence joins TRBV5-8 and TRBJ1-2; tentative D call: TRBD1 (6 bases). The CDR3 spells CASSIQGANYGYTF. CDR3 bases: TGTGCCAGCAGCATACAGGGTGCGAACTATGGCTACACCTTC.